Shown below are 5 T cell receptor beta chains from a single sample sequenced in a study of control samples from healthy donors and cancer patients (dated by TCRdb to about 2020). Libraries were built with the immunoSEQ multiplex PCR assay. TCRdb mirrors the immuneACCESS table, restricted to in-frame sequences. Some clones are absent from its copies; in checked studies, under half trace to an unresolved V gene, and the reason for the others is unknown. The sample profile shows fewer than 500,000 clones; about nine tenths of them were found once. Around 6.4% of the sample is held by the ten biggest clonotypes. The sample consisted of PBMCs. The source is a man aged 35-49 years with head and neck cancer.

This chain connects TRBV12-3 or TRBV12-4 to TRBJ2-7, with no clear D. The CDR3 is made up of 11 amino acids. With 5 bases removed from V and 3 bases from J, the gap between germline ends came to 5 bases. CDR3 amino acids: CASSANYEQYF. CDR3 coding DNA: TGTGCCAGCAGTGCCAACTACGAGCAGTACTTC.

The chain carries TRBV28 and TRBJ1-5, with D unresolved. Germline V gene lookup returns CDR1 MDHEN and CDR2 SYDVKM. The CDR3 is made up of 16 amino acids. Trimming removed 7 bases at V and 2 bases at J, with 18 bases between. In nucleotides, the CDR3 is TGTGCCAGCATTAGTCAGGCCACCTTTCGCAATCAGCCCCAGCATTTT. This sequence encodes CASISQATFRNQPQHF.

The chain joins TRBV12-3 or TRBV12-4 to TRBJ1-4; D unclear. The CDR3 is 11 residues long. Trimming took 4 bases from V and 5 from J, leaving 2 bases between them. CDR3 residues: CASSWNEKLFF. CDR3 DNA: TGTGCCAGCAGTTGGAATGAAAAACTGTTTTTT.

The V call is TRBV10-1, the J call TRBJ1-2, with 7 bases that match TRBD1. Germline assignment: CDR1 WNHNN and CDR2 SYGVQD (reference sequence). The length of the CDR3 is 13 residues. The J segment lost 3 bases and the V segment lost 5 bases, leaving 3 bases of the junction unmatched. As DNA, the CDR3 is TGCGCCAGCAGTCAAGACAGGGACTATGGCTACACCTTC. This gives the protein CASSQDRDYGYTF.

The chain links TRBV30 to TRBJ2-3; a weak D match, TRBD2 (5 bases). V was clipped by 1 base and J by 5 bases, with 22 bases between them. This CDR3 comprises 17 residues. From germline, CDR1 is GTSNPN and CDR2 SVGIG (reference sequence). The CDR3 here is CAWSGIGEGHRLDTQYF. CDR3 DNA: TGTGCCTGGAGTGGTATTGGTGAGGGTCATCGCCTAGATACGCAGTATTTT.